Sequencing of this T cell receptor (beta chain) was carried out in a study of OX40 agonist ivuxolimab in advanced cancers. This clone was observed a single time. Clones were sequenced by immunoSEQ multiplex PCR, and TCRdb holds only the in-frame ones, with some missing. The sample holds around 57,000 clones, less than 85% seen once. The sequencing here drew on CD4+ or CD8+ T cells sorted from blood, taken in a trial of the OX40 agonist ivuxolimab. The TCR sequence derives from an adult with an advanced solid tumor such as melanoma, head and neck, liver or kidney cancer.

The CDR3 loop is CASSQDYGRPGTGTYEQYF. The DNA for the CDR3 is TGTGCCAGCAGCCAAGATTATGGGAGGCCCGGGACCGGGACCTACGAGCAGTACTTC. The V gene is TRBV4-2, the J gene TRBJ2-7, with D possibly matching TRBD2 (6 bases). This CDR3 spans 19 amino acids. The germline V gene has CDR1 LGHNA and CDR2 YNFKEQ. Between the trimmed V and J ends, which lost 0 bases and 2 bases, there was a span of 23 bases.